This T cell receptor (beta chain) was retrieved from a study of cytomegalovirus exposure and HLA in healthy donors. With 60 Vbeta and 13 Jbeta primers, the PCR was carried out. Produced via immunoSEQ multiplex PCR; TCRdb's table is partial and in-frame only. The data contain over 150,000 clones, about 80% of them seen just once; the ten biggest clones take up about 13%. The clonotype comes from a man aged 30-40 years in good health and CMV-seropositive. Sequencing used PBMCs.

The CDR3 bases are TGTGCCAGCAGCTTAGAGTCGGGGGAGCTGTTTTTT. Translated, it gives CASSLESGELFF. V usage is TRBV7-3 and J usage is TRBJ2-2; D gene ambiguous. CDR3 size: 12 residues. The V end lost 2 bases, the J end lost 8 bases, and 6 bases lay between the germline ends. The germline CDR1 and CDR2 sequences are SGHTA and FQGTGA.